These 5 T cell receptor beta chains were sequenced from one sample in a study of neurological immune-mediated disorders. TCRdb re-called the 5' RACE reads through MiXCR, storing one row per CDR3 protein. The sample lists approximately 50,000 distinct CDR3 sequences; around 3.6% were seen once. The sequenced material came from PBMCs. The origin of the receptors is a man aged 30 to 45 with multiple sclerosis.

A remark on this clonotype: A clone one base away is much larger, so this may be a read error. The J gene is TRBJ2-2, the V gene TRBV29-1, with D unresolved. Between the trimmed V and J ends, which lost 3 bases and 1 base, there was a span of 9 bases. Germline values: CDR1 SQVTM, CDR2 ANQGSEA. The CDR3 runs to 14 residues. CDR3 sequence reads: CSVDMGWNTGELFF. In nucleotides, the CDR3 is TGCAGCGTTGACATGGGGTGGAACACCGGGGAGCTGTTTTTT.

This clonotype was seen many times. This chain joins TRBV19 and TRBJ2-2; D is possibly TRBD2 (5 bases). The CDR3 consists of 14 residues. The V gene lost 9 bases and the J gene lost 0 bases, with 11 bases spanning the gap. Germline V gene data show CDR1 as LNHDA and CDR2 as SQIVND (reference sequence). Here the CDR3 DNA reads TGTGCCAGCGCCGGACTCGCGAACACCGGGGAGCTGTTTTTT. Protein product: CASAGLANTGELFF.

This clonotype has a count of ten or more. CDR3 protein: CASSSGLAGHSTDTQYF. The CDR3 DNA reads as TGCGCCAGCAGCTCCGGACTAGCGGGACACAGCACAGATACGCAGTATTTT. The chain uses TRBV5-1 and TRBJ2-3, with TRBD2 matching 12 bases. V shed 3 bases, J shed 0 bases, and the junction held 5 bases outside the gene matches. Germline CDR1 reads SGHRS; CDR2 reads YFSETQ. The CDR3 sequence is 17 residues long.

This clonotype was observed at least ten times. V and J are TRBV29-1 and TRBJ2-1; 10 bases align to TRBD1. CDR3 length: 15 residues. Trimming cost V 3 bases and J 4 bases; bases outside gene matches: 6. Germline CDR1 is SQVTM and CDR2 is ANQGSEA. The CDR3 reads CSVEPRDRGYNEQFF. The CDR3 nucleotides read TGCAGCGTTGAGCCCCGGGACAGGGGATACAATGAGCAGTTCTTC.

This clonotype has at least ten counts. V gene TRBV15 combines with J gene TRBJ1-5, with no clear D. V was clipped by 4 bases and J by 4 bases, with 11 bases between them. The CDR3 runs 14 residues. Germline V lookup: CDR1 LNHNV, CDR2 YYDKDF (reference sequence). The chain's CDR3 is CATSTPETNQPQHF. The CDR3 DNA follows: TGTGCCACCAGCACCCCAGAGACGAATCAGCCCCAGCATTTT.